This TCR beta chain was observed in a study of shared clonotypes between healthy human individuals. Across the study: Each donor's CD4 naive and CD4 memory cells filled three plates apiece, CD8 naive two, and CD8 memory one.

Only CD45RO-negative cells positively selected for CCR7 counted as naive CD8 cells, so terminally differentiated effector memory CD45RA+ cells were excluded. Caucasian adults living in Nashville, Tennessee, provided all samples. Whole-study results and caveats: The study generally estimated greater richness for naive than memory subsets.

On this clone itself: The antigen is unknown.

Trimming left V 4 bases short and J 0 bases short, with 11 bases between. Germline V CDR1 and CDR2: SGHNT, YYREEE (reference sequence). This CDR3 has 14 residues. Authors' data handling: ImmunoSEQ only sent back junction sequences with no quality scores, so filtering was done differently. The table came from immunoSEQ multiplex PCR; TCRdb's copy has only in-frame clones and leaves some out. V and J calls and clone size are those listed in that table; D and trimming were worked out from the DNA. The sample has some 2 million clones, just under 95% seen once. The origin of this receptor is a man between 18 and 35 years old in good health. The chain couples TRBV5-4 to TRBJ2-7; D gene uncertain. Sequences were obtained from naive CD8+ T cells sorted from blood. CDR3 nucleotide sequence: TGTGCCAGCAGCAAGGATGAAAGCTCCTACGAGCAGTACTTC. This gives the protein CASSKDESSYEQYF.